Each of the 25 T cell receptor beta chains below was sequenced from the same sample in a study of blood T cell repertoires in COVID-19. Only in-frame clones appear in the TCRdb table, and some are missing; sequencing was by immunoSEQ multiplex PCR. This table has about 280,000 clones, around 92% appearing once. The sample taken for sequencing was PBMCs or T cells enriched from blood (not recorded which). These receptor sequences come from a woman aged 60-70 years who had recovered from COVID-19.

The chain uses TRBV9 and TRBJ1-4; TRBD1 aligns across 8 bases. Germline-derived CDR1 and CDR2 are SGDLS and YYNGEE. The V segment lost 3 bases and the J segment 8 bases; nucleotides outside the gene matches: 6. This CDR3 has 14 residues. The CDR3 sequence is CASSGRTGLEKLFF. CDR3 nucleotide sequence: TGTGCCAGCAGCGGCCGGACAGGGCTGGAAAAACTGTTTTTT. The whole variable domain, filled in from reference TRBV9 and TRBJ1-4, reads DSGVTQTPKHLITATGQRVTLRCSPRSGDLSVYWYQQSLDQGLQFLIQYYNGEERAKGNILERFSAQQFPDLHSELNLSSLELGDSALYFCASSGRTGLEKLFFGSGTQLSVL.

This chain links TRBV6-5 with TRBJ1-5, with a weak D call TRBD1 (6 bases). The germline V and J ends were trimmed by 5 bases and 5 bases, with 16 bases remaining between them. In germline, CDR1 is MNHEY, CDR2 SVGAGI. The CDR3 contains 15 residues. CDR3 in amino acids: CASSIRQVVDQPQHF. CDR3 DNA sequence: TGTGCCAGCAGTATCCGACAGGTAGTTGATCAGCCCCAGCATTTT.

The chain is built from TRBV2 and TRBJ1-5, with 7 bases fitting TRBD1. Germline V lookup: CDR1 SNHLY, CDR2 FYNNEI. With 5 bases clipped from V and 3 bases from J, the junction kept 13 bases outside the gene matches. This CDR3 comprises 17 residues. Here the CDR3 DNA reads TGTGCCAGCAGTAGATCCGGGACAGCCCTCAACAATCAGCCCCAGCATTTT. It codes for CASSRSGTALNNQPQHF.

V and J are TRBV2 and TRBJ1-6, with D possibly matching TRBD1 (5 bases). Germline V gene sequence: CDR1 SNHLY, CDR2 FYNNEI. V lost 8 bases to trimming and J lost 6 bases, with 11 bases between them. This CDR3 has 13 residues. Here the CDR3 reads CASRLRGNSPLHF. The CDR3 DNA follows: TGTGCCAGCCGGTTAAGGGGTAATTCACCCCTCCACTTT.

The chain carries TRBV29-1 and TRBJ1-1; 7 nucleotides agree with TRBD1. The CDR3 is 13 amino acids. CDR1 and CDR2 (germline): SQVTM, ANQGSEA. The V gene end was trimmed by 0 bases and the J gene end by 8 bases; junction bases not matched to a gene: 6. Here the CDR3 reads CSVEDSGGSEAFF. Written as DNA, the CDR3 is TGCAGCGTTGAAGACTCAGGGGGGTCCGAAGCTTTCTTT.

The chain combines TRBV5-4 with TRBJ1-1, with 8 positions matching TRBD1. Germline values: CDR1 SGHNT, CDR2 YYREEE (reference sequence). V lost 4 bases, J lost 1 base, and 6 bases stayed unmatched. The CDR3 runs to 15 residues. Here the CDR3 DNA reads TGTGCCAGCAGCATAGTGGACAGGGAGAACACTGAAGCTTTCTTT. It yields the protein CASSIVDRENTEAFF.

V gene TRBV7-6 combines with J gene TRBJ2-7, with 14 bases fitting TRBD2. Germline values: CDR1 SGHVS, CDR2 FNYEAQ. This CDR3 spans 16 amino acids. V was pared by 2 bases and J by 6 bases, with 6 bases of the junction left unmatched. CDR3 amino acids: CASSLLTSGGAGEQYF. The CDR3 nucleotides are TGTGCCAGCAGCTTACTGACTAGCGGGGGGGCGGGCGAGCAGTACTTC.

The chain recombines TRBV18 with TRBJ1-3; D unclear. This CDR3 is built from 16 residues. CDR1 and CDR2 from the germline V gene are KGHSH and LQKENI. V lost 3 bases, J lost 0 bases, and 12 bases lay in between. The CDR3: CASSPWESLSGNTIYF. The DNA for the CDR3 is TGTGCCAGCTCACCCTGGGAGAGTCTCTCTGGAAACACCATATATTTT. The entire variable domain, with the rest obtained from reference TRBV18 and TRBJ1-3, is as follows: NAGVMQNPRHLVRRRGQEARLRCSPMKGHSHVYWYRQLPEEGLKFMVYLQKENIIDESGMPKERFSAEFPKEGPSILRIQQVVRGDSAAYFCASSPWESLSGNTIYFGEGSWLTVV.

The gene calls are TRBV27 and TRBJ1-1; 7 positions match TRBD1. Unmatched junction bases numbered 7, after V lost 5 bases and J lost 1 base. This CDR3 contains 15 residues. Germline CDR1 MNHEY, CDR2 SMNVEV (reference sequence). For the CDR3, the DNA is TGTGCCAGCAGTCCATGGGACAGCTCGAACACTGAAGCTTTCTTT. It encodes CASSPWDSSNTEAFF.

This chain links TRBV5-1 with TRBJ2-7; D uncertain. This CDR3 region has 14 residues. Germline assignment: CDR1 SGHRS and CDR2 YFSETQ. V gave up 0 bases and J gave up 3 bases, with 10 bases separating them. DNA for the CDR3: TGCGCCAGCAGCTTGGATAAGTCCGGCTACGAGCAGTACTTC. It codes for CASSLDKSGYEQYF. Supplemented by reference TRBV5-1 and TRBJ2-7, the full variable domain reads KAGVTQTPRYLIKTRGQQVTLSCSPISGHRSVSWYQQTPGQGLQFLFEYFSETQRNKGNFPGRFSGRQFSNSRSEMNVSTLELGDSALYLCASSLDKSGYEQYFGPGTRLTVT.

This clone was seen just once. A read error may account for a junction end that differs from germline. The CDR3 is CATSDLTSGSIDTQYF. CDR3 sequence (DNA): TGTGCCACCAGTGATTTGACTAGCGGGAGCATAGATACGCAGTATTTT. The chain couples TRBV24-1 to TRBJ2-3; the match to TRBD2 covers 11 bases. Germline V gene sequence: CDR1 KGHDR, CDR2 SFDVKD. This CDR3 has 16 residues.

The gene calls are TRBV24-1 and TRBJ2-2; TRBD2 matches 13 bases. This CDR3 comprises 22 residues. Losses at the gene ends were 0 bases for V and 0 bases for J; bases not matched to a gene: 12. CDR1 is KGHDR and CDR2 is SFDVKD in the germline V gene. CDR3 coding DNA: TGTGCCACCAGTGATTTGCCCCGACAATGGACTAGCGGGAGTACGAACACCGGGGAGCTGTTTTTT. This translates into CATSDLPRQWTSGSTNTGELFF.

The V and J genes are TRBV5-4 and TRBJ2-2; tentative D call: TRBD1 (6 bases). Trimming stripped 4 bases from V and 0 bases from J, with 13 bases between. The CDR3 runs to 16 residues. Germline-derived CDR1 and CDR2 are SGHNT and YYREEE (reference sequence). The CDR3 protein is CASSPQGRTNTGELFF. CDR3 bases: TGTGCCAGCAGCCCCCAGGGGAGAACGAACACCGGGGAGCTGTTTTTT.

The chain has TRBV7-6 and TRBJ2-1, with a possible D match to TRBD1 (5 bases). CDR3 length: 13 residues. Trimming pared 4 bases from V and 4 bases from J, leaving 8 bases between. From germline, CDR1 is SGHVS and CDR2 FNYEAQ. The CDR3 bases are TGTGCCAGCAGCTCTCGACAGTACAATGAGCAGTTCTTC. It translates to CASSSRQYNEQFF.

The V gene is TRBV7-3, the J gene TRBJ1-1; no reliable D call. V lost 7 bases and J 0 bases, leaving 12 bases between the germline ends. Germline CDR1 and CDR2: SGHTA and FQGTGA. The CDR3 has 14 amino acids. The CDR3 loop is CASTSSRVNTEAFF. The DNA for the CDR3 is TGTGCCAGCACCTCGTCGAGAGTGAACACTGAAGCTTTCTTT.

The chain has TRBV28 and TRBJ1-3; D not certain. This CDR3 contains 14 residues. The V gene's germline CDR1 is MDHEN and CDR2 SYDVKM. Trimming removed 4 bases from V and 0 bases from J, with 7 bases in between. In DNA, the CDR3 is TGTGCCAGCAGTTACACAGCCTCTGGAAACACCATATATTTT. It yields the protein CASSYTASGNTIYF.

This clone was counted a single time. The chain is built from TRBV28 and TRBJ1-4; no clear D. Germline V gene data show CDR1 as MDHEN and CDR2 as SYDVKM. CDR3 length equals 15 residues. Trimming took off 6 bases at V and 7 bases at J, with 18 bases between the two ends. CDR3 residues: CASSLPGSGLEKLFF. For the CDR3, the DNA is TGTGCCAGCAGCCTACCGGGAAGCGGTCTTGAAAAACTGTTTTTT.

Of note for this clone: At the DNA level, this CDR3 is encoded by other sequences in the same sample as well. This chain connects TRBV7-2 to TRBJ1-5; no definite D call. Germline V gene data show CDR1 as SGHTA and CDR2 as FQGNSA. Trimming removed 5 bases at V and 2 bases at J, with 10 bases between. This CDR3 has 14 amino acids. CDR3 loop: CASSLEGGNQPQHF. CDR3 in DNA: TGTGCCAGCAGCCTAGAAGGAGGCAATCAGCCCCAGCATTTT.

V and J are TRBV2 and TRBJ2-7, with TRBD2 matching over 7 bases. The germline CDR1 and CDR2 sequences are SNHLY and FYNNEI. This CDR3 contains 14 residues. Trimming at V came to 7 bases and at J to 2 bases, leaving 8 bases not matched to a gene. DNA for the CDR3: TGTGCCAGCAAGCCCGGGACTACCACCTACGAGCAGTACTTC. The encoded protein is CASKPGTTTYEQYF.

This clone was counted between two and nine times. The rearrangement uses TRBV5-8 and TRBJ1-5, with D possibly being TRBD1 (6 bases). The germline gives CDR1 SGHTS, CDR2 YDEGEE. V was pared by 7 bases and J by 4 bases, with 18 bases between. The CDR3 is made up of 15 amino acids. The CDR3: CASHVNRQANQPQHF. The CDR3 region has the DNA TGTGCCAGCCACGTCAACAGACAGGCTAATCAGCCCCAGCATTTT.

The chain couples TRBV7-2 to TRBJ2-3, with 8 bases lining up with TRBD2. Germline CDR1 reads SGHTA; CDR2 reads FQGNSA. The V segment lost 2 bases and the J segment 3 bases; nucleotides outside the gene matches: 4. The CDR3 totals 15 residues. CDR3 in amino acids: CASSLRSGRTDTQYF. The CDR3 DNA reads TGTGCCAGCAGCTTACGGAGCGGGAGAACAGATACGCAGTATTTT.

The chain has TRBV6-5 and TRBJ1-1, with unresolved D. V lost 8 bases and J 6 bases, leaving 13 bases between the germline ends. From germline, CDR1 is MNHEY and CDR2 SVGAGI. This CDR3 spans 12 amino acids. CDR3 DNA: TGTGCCAGCGCCGGGGATACGCCTGAAGCTTTCTTT. Residues: CASAGDTPEAFF.

The chain has TRBV3-1 (or the pseudogene TRBV3-2) and TRBJ1-6; maybe TRBD1 (5 bases). V gave up 3 bases and J gave up 7 bases, with 13 bases separating them. This CDR3 has 15 amino acids. Germline assignment: CDR1 LGHDT and CDR2 YNNKEL (reference sequence). CDR3 coding DNA: TGTGCCAGCAGCCAGGCAGGGAACGAAAATTCACCCCTCCACTTT. Protein product: CASSQAGNENSPLHF.

The chain carries TRBV5-8 and TRBJ1-4; tentatively, D is TRBD1 (5 bases). The germline V and J ends were trimmed by 2 bases and 5 bases, with 13 bases remaining between them. Germline assignment: CDR1 SGHTS and CDR2 YDEGEE. The CDR3 is made up of 15 amino acids. The CDR3 loop is CASSFRTFGNEKLFF. As DNA, the CDR3 is TGTGCCAGCAGCTTCAGGACATTTGGAAATGAAAAACTGTTTTTT.

The table lists this clone with a count of one. The V and J genes are TRBV4-1 and TRBJ2-7; 12 bases agree with TRBD1. V shed 5 bases, J shed 1 base, and the junction held 3 bases outside the gene matches. CDR3 length: 15 residues. Germline V gives CDR1 MGHRA, CDR2 YSYEKL. The chain's CDR3 is CASSGGQGASYEQYF. CDR3 coding DNA: TGCGCCAGCAGCGGGGGACAGGGGGCATCCTACGAGCAGTACTTC.